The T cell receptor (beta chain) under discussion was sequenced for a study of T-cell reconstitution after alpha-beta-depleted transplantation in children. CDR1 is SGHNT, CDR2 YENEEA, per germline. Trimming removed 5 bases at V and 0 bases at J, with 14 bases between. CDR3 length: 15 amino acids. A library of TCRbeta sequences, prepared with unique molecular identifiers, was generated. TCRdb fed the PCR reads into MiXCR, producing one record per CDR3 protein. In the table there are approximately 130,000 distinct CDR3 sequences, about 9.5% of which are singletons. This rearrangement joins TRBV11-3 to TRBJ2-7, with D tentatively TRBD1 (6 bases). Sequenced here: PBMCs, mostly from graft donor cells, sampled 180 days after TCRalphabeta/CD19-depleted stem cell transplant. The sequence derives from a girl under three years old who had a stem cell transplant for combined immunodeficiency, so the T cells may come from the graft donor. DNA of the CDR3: TGTGCCAGCAGCGGGCATTCGGACAGCTCCTACGAGCAGTACTTC. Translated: CASSGHSDSSYEQYF.